A selection of T cell receptor beta chains follows, all from one sample in a study of T cells in Graves' hyperthyroidism and ophthalmopathy. TCRdb re-analysed the multiplex PCR reads in MiXCR, keeping a single row per CDR3 protein. The sample lists 150,000 to 200,000 distinct CDR3 sequences, about 9.4% occurring once. The sequenced material came from blood. Receptor source: a woman between 18 and 30 years old with Graves' hyperthyroidism that later progressed to Graves' ophthalmopathy. Each CDR3 is given with its conserved first and last residue. D genes are given only for firm matches. Each size is how often the clone was seen (once, few, many) or a class if it is expanded.

d_gene	abundance	v_gene	j_gene	CDR3aa	CDR3nt
NA	many	TRBV12-3/TRBV12-4	TRBJ1-6	CASSVEKALHF	TGTGCCAGCAGTGTCGAGAAGGCCCTCCACTTT
NA	few	TRBV7-6	TRBJ2-1	CASSLSQSPYNEQFF	TGTGCCAGCAGCTTATCCCAATCCCCCTACAATGAGCAGTTCTTC
TRBD1	many	TRBV20-1	TRBJ1-1	CSARDWQGGNTEAFF	TGCAGTGCTAGAGATTGGCAGGGGGGCAACACTGAAGCTTTCTTT
NA	many	TRBV7-8	TRBJ2-1	CASSLAQGNEQFF	TGTGCCAGCAGCTTAGCTCAGGGAAATGAGCAGTTCTTC
TRBD1	once	TRBV7-2	TRBJ1-2	CASSFWTGGGGYTF	TGTGCCAGCAGCTTTTGGACAGGGGGCGGTGGCTACACCTTC
NA	many	TRBV13	TRBJ2-4	CASSLWGNIQYF	TGTGCCAGCAGCTTGTGGGGAAACATTCAGTACTTC
NA	many	TRBV20-1	TRBJ2-4	CSARSSGAKNIQYF	TGCAGTGCTAGGAGTAGCGGAGCCAAAAACATTCAGTACTTC
TRBD1	many	TRBV28	TRBJ2-1	CASSLTGQGRNEQFF	TGTGCCAGCAGTTTAACCGGACAGGGACGTAATGAGCAGTTCTTC
NA	few	TRBV11-2	TRBJ2-5	CASSLVGGPGQETQYF	TGTGCCAGCAGCTTAGTGGGTGGGCCAGGCCAAGAGACCCAGTACTTC
NA	many	TRBV19	TRBJ1-5	CASSAGNQPQHF	TGTGCCAGTAGTGCAGGGAATCAGCCCCAGCATTTT
NA	many	TRBV11-1	TRBJ1-1	CASSLVLGTEAFF	TGTGCCAGCAGCTTAGTTCTGGGTACTGAAGCTTTCTTT
NA	few	TRBV19	TRBJ2-3	CASRFTDTQYF	TGTGCCAGTAGGTTCACAGATACGCAGTATTTT
NA	many	TRBV29-1	TRBJ2-7	CSATLGEQYF	TGCAGCGCTACGCTAGGCGAGCAGTACTTC
NA	many	TRBV9	TRBJ1-1	CASSVAQVDTEAFF	TGTGCCAGCAGCGTCGCGCAAGTCGACACTGAAGCTTTCTTT
NA	many	TRBV2	TRBJ1-1	CAIGPGTENTEAFF	TGTGCCATCGGTCCCGGGACGGAGAACACTGAAGCTTTCTTT
NA	many	TRBV11-2	TRBJ2-7	CASSSLRGPVAEQYF	TGTGCCAGCAGCTCCCTCCGGGGACCGGTCGCCGAGCAGTACTTC
NA	few	TRBV4-1	TRBJ1-6	CASSQLADSPLHF	TGCGCCAGCAGCCAACTTGCAGATTCACCCCTCCACTTT
NA	many	TRBV29-1	TRBJ1-1	CSVPAQGRAEAFF	TGCAGCGTTCCGGCACAGGGACGGGCTGAAGCTTTCTTT